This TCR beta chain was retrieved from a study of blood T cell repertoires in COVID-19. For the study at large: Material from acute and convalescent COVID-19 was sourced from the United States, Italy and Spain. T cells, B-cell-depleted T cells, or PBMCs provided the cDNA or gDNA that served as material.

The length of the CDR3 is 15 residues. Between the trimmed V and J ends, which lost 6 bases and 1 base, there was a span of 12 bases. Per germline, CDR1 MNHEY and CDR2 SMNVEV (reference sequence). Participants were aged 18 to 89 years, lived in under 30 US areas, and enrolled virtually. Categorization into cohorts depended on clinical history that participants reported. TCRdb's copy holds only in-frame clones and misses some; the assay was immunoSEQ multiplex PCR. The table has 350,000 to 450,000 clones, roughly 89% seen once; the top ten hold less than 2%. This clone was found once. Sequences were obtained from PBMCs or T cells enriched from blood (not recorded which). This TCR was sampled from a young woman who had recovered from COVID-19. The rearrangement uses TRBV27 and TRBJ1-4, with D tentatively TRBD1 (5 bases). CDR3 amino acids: CASSPRQLTNEKLFF. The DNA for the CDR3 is TGTGCCAGCAGCCCCAGACAGTTAACTAATGAAAAACTGTTTTTT. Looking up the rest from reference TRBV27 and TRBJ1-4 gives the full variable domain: EAQVTQNPRYLITVTGKKLTVTCSQNMNHEYMSWYRQDPGLGLRQIYYSMNVEVTDKGDVPEGYKVSRKEKRNFPLILESPSPNQTSLYFCASSPRQLTNEKLFFGSGTQLSVL.